What follows are 7 T cell receptor beta chains derived from one specimen sequenced in a study of vaccination effects on CD4 cells after COVID-19 (dated by TCRdb to between 2020 and 2023). To identify antigen-specific CD4+ T cell clonotypes by their expansion, the ViraFEST assay first stimulated PBMC with viral peptide pools and then applied TCR sequencing. After about 9 days of culture, CD4+ T cells were isolated with the EasySep CD4+ T cell isolation kit. Participants received two doses of either the BNT162b2 or the mRNA-1273 mRNA SARS-CoV-2 vaccine. Receptor libraries were prepared by the immunoSEQ multiplex PCR assay. The clones in this table, taken by TCRdb from immuneACCESS, are in-frame only. Not every clone is retained; where verified, under half of the shortfall comes from an unresolved V gene, and the cause of the rest is unknown. The sample profile shows 65,000 to 75,000 clones; around 70% of them were found once. Roughly 1.4% of the sample goes to the ten largest clones.

Antigens of these TCRs are unknown. Sample: CD4+ T cells from PBMCs cultured with HCoV-229E spike peptides, taken after COVID-19 vaccination. The cell subset or site label of this sample denotes: HCoV-229E spike overlapping peptide pool stimulation. These receptors came from a human donor who received a COVID-19 vaccine.

The V call is TRBV6-5, the J call TRBJ1-2; weak D call: TRBD1 (5 bases). This CDR3 has 13 residues. The germline CDR1 and CDR2 sequences are MNHEY and SVGAGI. V was pared by 5 bases and J by 6 bases, with 13 bases between. CDR3 loop: CASSQSGLDGYTF. CDR3 DNA sequence: TGTGCCAGCAGTCAATCAGGGTTGGATGGCTACACCTTC.

This clone was recorded a few times. The chain uses TRBV2 and TRBJ2-6; TRBD1 matches 7 bases. After removal of 7 bases from V and 1 base from J, the junction contained 4 bases not matched to a gene. CDR3 length: 15 amino acids. Germline V gene sequence: CDR1 SNHLY, CDR2 FYNNEI. This CDR3 is CASTPDRSGANVLTF. The CDR3 coding sequence is TGTGCCAGCACTCCGGACAGGTCTGGGGCCAACGTCCTGACTTTC.

The chain employs TRBV29-1 and TRBJ2-2; unclear D gene. CDR1 is SQVTM and CDR2 is ANQGSEA in the germline V gene. The CDR3 has 12 residues. V shed 4 bases and J shed 7 bases, with 10 bases lying between them. This CDR3 is CSVGRADGELFF. The CDR3, as DNA: TGCAGCGTTGGAAGGGCGGACGGGGAGCTGTTTTTT.

CDR3 region: CASSHSSSYEQYV. Written as DNA, the CDR3 is TGTGCCAGCAGCCACAGTAGCTCCTACGAGCAGTACGTC. V usage is TRBV3-1 (or the pseudogene TRBV3-2) and J usage is TRBJ2-7; D unclear. The length of the CDR3 is 13 residues. Germline assignment: CDR1 LGHDT and CDR2 YNNKEL (reference sequence). The germline V and J ends were trimmed by 3 bases and 0 bases, with 6 bases remaining between them.

The chain has TRBV7-3 and TRBJ1-1; D remains ambiguous. Trimming removed 2 bases at V and 4 bases at J, with 8 bases between. The length of the CDR3 is 13 residues. Looked up from germline, CDR1 is SGHTA and CDR2 is FQGTGA. In DNA form, the CDR3 reads TGTGCCAGCAGCTTATGGGTAGGCACTGAAGCTTTCTTT. It encodes CASSLWVGTEAFF.

The rearrangement joins TRBV20-1 to TRBJ1-2; the D is unclear. CDR3 size: 11 residues. Per germline, CDR1 DFQATT and CDR2 SNEGSKA (reference sequence). The V and J ends lost 8 bases and 0 bases respectively, with 7 bases between them. DNA for the CDR3: TGCAGTTCTACTTCTAACTATGGCTACACCTTC. It codes for CSSTSNYGYTF.

V gene TRBV4-1 combines with J gene TRBJ1-2, with a tentative D call TRBD1 (5 bases). The germline V gene has CDR1 MGHRA and CDR2 YSYEKL. The germline V and J ends were trimmed by 3 bases and 8 bases, with 19 bases remaining between them. The CDR3 runs 15 residues. CDR3 in DNA: TGCGCCAGCAGCCAGAACCCGGGCCAGGGAGGGGGCTACACCTTC. This sequence encodes CASSQNPGQGGGYTF.